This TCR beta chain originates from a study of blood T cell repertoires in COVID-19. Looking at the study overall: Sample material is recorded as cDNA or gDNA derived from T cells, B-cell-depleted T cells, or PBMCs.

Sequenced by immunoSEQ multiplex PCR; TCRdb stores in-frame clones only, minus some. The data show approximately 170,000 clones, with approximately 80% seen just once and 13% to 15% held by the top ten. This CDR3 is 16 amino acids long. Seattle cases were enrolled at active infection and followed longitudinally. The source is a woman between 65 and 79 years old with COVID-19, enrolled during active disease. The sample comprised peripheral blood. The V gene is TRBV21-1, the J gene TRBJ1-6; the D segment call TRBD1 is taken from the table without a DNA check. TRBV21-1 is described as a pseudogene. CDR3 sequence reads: CASSTPGTGLDSPLHF. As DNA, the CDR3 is TGTGCCAGCAGCACCCCCGGGACAGGGTTGGATTCACCCCTCCACTTT.